Listed below are T cell receptor beta chains from one sample, sequenced in a study of identical twins. A single record per CDR3 protein comes from TCRdb applying MiXCR to the 5' RACE reads. The data show just over 450,000 distinct CDR3 sequences, approximately 15% seen once. These data also featured in a second study, about yellow fever vaccine responses in identical twins.

The specimen was CD4+ T cells sorted from blood. These receptors were taken from a woman aged 18-35 years in good health. CDR3s include the opening cysteine and the closing phenylalanine or tryptophan. The D gene is left open where the match is weak. Only part of the rows carry a size: once, few, many, or a class if the clone is expanded.

CDR3 protein,CDR3 DNA,V gene,J gene,D gene,clone size
CASSLGGSQPDTQYF,TGTGCCAGCAGCTTAGGCGGGAGTCAGCCAGATACGCAGTATTTT,TRBV7-2,TRBJ2-3,TRBD2,few
CSASTGQEGTDTQYF,TGCAGTGCCAGCACGGGACAGGAGGGGACAGATACGCAGTATTTT,TRBV20-1,TRBJ2-3,TRBD1,many
CASSVPGLAGEKTQYF,TGTGCCAGCAGTGTACCGGGACTAGCGGGAGAAAAGACCCAGTACTTC,TRBV6-2/TRBV6-3,TRBJ2-5,TRBD2,NA
CASSYWGTGELFF,TGTGCCAGCAGTTACTGGGGGACCGGGGAGCTGTTTTTT,TRBV6-2/TRBV6-3,TRBJ2-2,NA,NA
CSAPATGGGTEAFF,TGCAGTGCCCCGGCGACAGGGGGTGGCACTGAAGCTTTCTTT,TRBV20-1,TRBJ1-1,TRBD1,few
CASSQSGMAYEQYF,TGTGCCAGCAGCCAGTCGGGTATGGCCTACGAGCAGTACTTC,TRBV3-1,TRBJ2-7,NA,NA
CASTGSLVGTDTQYF,TGCGCCAGCACCGGGAGTTTGGTTGGCACAGATACGCAGTATTTT,TRBV4-1,TRBJ2-3,NA,few
CSAPGTDNQPQHF,TGCAGTGCTCCCGGGACAGACAATCAGCCCCAGCATTTT,TRBV20-1,TRBJ1-5,TRBD1,many
CASSPEGVVRNTEAFF,TGTGCCAGCAGCCCCGAAGGGGTCGTACGGAACACTGAAGCTTTCTTT,TRBV3-1,TRBJ1-1,NA,few
CASSLQGFQPQHF,TGTGCCAGCAGCTTACAAGGGTTTCAGCCCCAGCATTTT,TRBV7-2,TRBJ1-5,NA,NA
CASSLGLAGDREQFF,TGTGCCAGCAGTTTAGGACTAGCGGGAGACCGTGAGCAGTTCTTC,TRBV27,TRBJ2-1,TRBD2,NA
CASSPVERGGLGDTQYF,TGTGCCAGCAGCCCAGTGGAGCGGGGGGGCCTTGGAGATACGCAGTATTTT,TRBV9,TRBJ2-3,TRBD2,NA
CASSYPGSYGYTF,TGTGCCAGCAGCTACCCCGGGAGCTATGGCTACACCTTC,TRBV7-8,TRBJ1-2,NA,NA
CAFSLPRLGTSGRVEQFF,TGTGCCTTCAGTTTACCCCGGTTGGGGACTAGCGGGAGGGTTGAGCAGTTCTTC,TRBV12-3/TRBV12-4,TRBJ2-1,TRBD2,NA
CASRGTGGKSGYTF,TGTGCCAGCAGGGGGACAGGTGGAAAGAGTGGCTACACCTTC,TRBV3-1,TRBJ1-2,TRBD1,few
CATSDLAGQSTDTQYF,TGTGCCACCAGTGATTTAGCGGGACAAAGCACAGATACGCAGTATTTT,TRBV24-1,TRBJ2-3,NA,NA
CSASYGTNTGELFF,TGCAGTGCTAGCTACGGGACAAACACCGGGGAGCTGTTTTTT,TRBV20-1,TRBJ2-2,NA,once
CASSQGSGRAIGDTQYF,TGCGCCAGCAGCCAAGGGTCCGGGAGGGCCATAGGAGATACGCAGTATTTT,TRBV4-3,TRBJ2-3,TRBD2,few
CASTRTNTEAFF,TGTGCCAGCACCCGGACCAACACTGAAGCTTTCTTT,TRBV14,TRBJ1-1,NA,NA
CASSLRRTDQETQYF,TGTGCCAGCAGCTTAAGGAGGACGGACCAAGAGACCCAGTACTTC,TRBV7-9,TRBJ2-5,NA,few
CASSLGTSGGITDTQYF,TGTGCCAGCAGTTTGGGGACTAGCGGGGGGATCACAGATACGCAGTATTTT,TRBV12-3/TRBV12-4,TRBJ2-3,TRBD2,NA
CASSLKGLAGGTGELFF,TGTGCCAGCAGCTTGAAGGGACTAGCGGGAGGGACCGGGGAGCTGTTTTTT,TRBV7-2,TRBJ2-2,TRBD2,NA
CASSQGLRPNEQFF,TGTGCCAGCTCGCAGGGGCTCCGACCCAATGAGCAGTTCTTC,TRBV18,TRBJ2-1,NA,once
CSARDRRGTSTDTQYF,TGCAGTGCTAGAGATCGGAGGGGTACTAGCACAGATACGCAGTATTTT,TRBV20-1,TRBJ2-3,NA,NA
CASSRTTLFVGTQYF,TGCGCCAGCAGCCGGACAACACTGTTTGTTGGGACCCAGTACTTC,TRBV10-1,TRBJ2-5,NA,NA
CSAPPQGATNTGELFF,TGCAGTGCTCCTCCACAGGGGGCGACGAACACCGGGGAGCTGTTTTTT,TRBV20-1,TRBJ2-2,TRBD1,NA
CSNAGTGTKVYNEQFF,TGCAGCAATGCGGGGACCGGGACGAAGGTCTACAATGAGCAGTTCTTC,TRBV20-1,TRBJ2-1,NA,NA
CASSLETYDRGEYF,TGTGCCAGCAGCTTAGAAACTTATGACAGGGGAGAATACTTC,TRBV7-9,TRBJ2-7,TRBD1,few
CASSPTLGTAYEQYF,TGTGCTAGCAGCCCCACCCTCGGGACTGCCTACGAGCAGTACTTC,TRBV7-7,TRBJ2-7,NA,few
CASSSYSASTDTQYF,TGTGCCAGCAGCTCTTATTCTGCTAGCACAGATACGCAGTATTTT,TRBV7-2,TRBJ2-3,NA,few
CASSRVWSVGELFF,TGTGCCAGCAGTAGAGTCTGGAGCGTCGGGGAGCTGTTTTTT,TRBV2,TRBJ2-2,NA,NA
CASSIRLKGTGELFF,TGTGCCAGCAGCATCCGACTGAAGGGGACCGGGGAGCTGTTTTTT,TRBV11-2,TRBJ2-2,NA,NA
CSARVPLFPDEQFF,TGCAGTGCTAGAGTCCCTCTGTTCCCCGATGAGCAGTTCTTC,TRBV20-1,TRBJ2-1,NA,few
CSAPGQNRYEQYF,TGCAGTGCCCCCGGACAGAACCGCTACGAGCAGTACTTC,TRBV20-1,TRBJ2-7,NA,NA
CASSLAQGSQETQYF,TGCGCCAGCAGCTTGGCCCAGGGGTCCCAAGAGACCCAGTACTTC,TRBV5-1,TRBJ2-5,NA,few
CASSPKGDGRHYGYTF,TGCGCCAGCAGCCCAAAGGGGGACGGCCGCCACTATGGCTACACCTTC,TRBV4-1,TRBJ1-2,NA,NA
CASRRPGGPDTQYF,TGTGCCAGCAGGCGCCCAGGGGGCCCAGATACGCAGTATTTT,TRBV12-3/TRBV12-4,TRBJ2-3,TRBD1,many
CASSLPGQGASDTQYF,TGCGCCAGCAGCTTGCCCGGACAGGGGGCCTCAGATACGCAGTATTTT,TRBV5-1,TRBJ2-3,TRBD1,many
CASSASGGARNEQFF,TGTGCCAGCAGCGCCAGCGGGGGGGCTCGGAATGAGCAGTTCTTC,TRBV7-3,TRBJ2-1,TRBD2,few
CASSDGFREKLFF,TGTGCCAGCAGTGACGGGTTTCGGGAAAAACTGTTTTTT,TRBV6-1,TRBJ1-4,NA,NA
CASSLRRPGQGRNEQFF,TGTGCCAGCAGCTTACGGAGACCGGGACAGGGTAGAAATGAGCAGTTCTTC,TRBV7-2,TRBJ2-1,TRBD1,many